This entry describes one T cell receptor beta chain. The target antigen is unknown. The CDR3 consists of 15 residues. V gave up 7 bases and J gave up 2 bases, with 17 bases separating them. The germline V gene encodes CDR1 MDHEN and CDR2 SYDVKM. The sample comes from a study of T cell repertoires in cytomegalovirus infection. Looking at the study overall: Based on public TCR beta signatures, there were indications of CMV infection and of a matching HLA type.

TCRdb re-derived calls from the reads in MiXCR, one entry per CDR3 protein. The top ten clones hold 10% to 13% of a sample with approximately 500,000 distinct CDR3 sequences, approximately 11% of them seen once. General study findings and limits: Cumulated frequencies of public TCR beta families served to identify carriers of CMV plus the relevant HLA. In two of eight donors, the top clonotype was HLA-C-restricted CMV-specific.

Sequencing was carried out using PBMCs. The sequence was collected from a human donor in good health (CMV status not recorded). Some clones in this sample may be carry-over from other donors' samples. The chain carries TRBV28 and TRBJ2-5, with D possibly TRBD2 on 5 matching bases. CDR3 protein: CASTQRTPTQETQYF. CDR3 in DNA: TGTGCCAGCACCCAGCGGACTCCCACGCAAGAGACCCAGTACTTC.